Here is one T cell receptor beta chain with its context. As yet, its antigen is unknown. The data derive from a study of shared clonotypes between healthy human individuals. Study-level background: CD4 naive and memory got three plates each, CD8 naive two, CD8 memory one.

Points from the study as a whole: With a handful of donors compared, roughly 5% of naive CD4 clonotypes were shared.

A deep-level run was used for the assay. Using immunoSEQ multiplex PCR, the repertoire was profiled, and TCRdb retains in-frame clones only, with some absent. The sample comprises about 2 million clones, 85% to 95% of which are singletons, and roughly 0.13% rests with the top ten. Both subsets, CD45RA+ naive and CD45RA-negative memory, were split from the CD4+ cells. Sequenced: naive CD4+ T cells sorted from blood. Indicated subset: CD45RA+ positively selected. The receptor comes from a man between 18 and 29 years old in good health.

CDR3 DNA: TGTGCCAGCAGTTTATATACGTCCCGAAACACTGAAGCTTTCTTT. Translated, it gives CASSLYTSRNTEAFF. The chain combines TRBV27 with TRBJ1-1, with D uncertain. Germline V gives CDR1 MNHEY, CDR2 SMNVEV (reference sequence). V shed 1 base and J shed 2 bases, with 11 bases lying between them. The CDR3 has 15 residues.